These T cell receptor beta chains were read from a single sample in a study of cytomegalovirus exposure and HLA in healthy donors. Produced via immunoSEQ multiplex PCR; TCRdb's table is partial and in-frame only. Its clone listing holds around 31,000 clones. Material for sequencing was PBMCs. These receptor sequences come from a female donor in good health and CMV-seronegative. CDR3s include the opening cysteine and the closing phenylalanine or tryptophan. D genes are given only for firm matches.

V gene: TRBV4-3
J gene: TRBJ1-2
D gene: NA
CDR3 protein: CASSQAQNYGYTF
CDR3 DNA: TGCGCCAGCAGCCAAGCTCAGAACTATGGCTACACCTTC

V gene: TRBV7-9
J gene: TRBJ2-5
D gene: NA
CDR3 protein: CATKRTSQETQYF
CDR3 DNA: TGTGCCACAAAACGGACTTCCCAAGAGACCCAGTACTTC

V gene: TRBV7-6
J gene: TRBJ1-5
D gene: NA
CDR3 protein: CASSLPNQPQHF
CDR3 DNA: TGTGCCAGCAGCTTACCGAATCAGCCCCAGCATTTT

V gene: TRBV27
J gene: TRBJ1-2
D gene: TRBD1
CDR3 protein: CASLMTGALNYGYTF
CDR3 DNA: TGTGCCAGCCTGATGACAGGGGCCCTTAACTATGGCTACACCTTC

V gene: TRBV5-6
J gene: TRBJ1-3
D gene: NA
CDR3 protein: CASSLWGSSGNTIYF
CDR3 DNA: TGTGCCAGCAGCTTGTGGGGCAGCTCTGGAAACACCATATATTTT

V gene: TRBV7-8
J gene: TRBJ1-1
D gene: NA
CDR3 protein: CASSLGMAIRARDTEAFF
CDR3 DNA: TGTGCCAGCAGCTTAGGAATGGCTATAAGGGCCAGGGACACTGAAGCTTTCTTT

V gene: TRBV7-9
J gene: TRBJ1-1
D gene: NA
CDR3 protein: CASSSPPGAFF
CDR3 DNA: TGTGCCAGCAGCTCACCCCCGGGGGCTTTCTTT

V gene: TRBV7-2
J gene: TRBJ2-3
D gene: NA
CDR3 protein: CASGGASTDTQYF
CDR3 DNA: TGTGCCAGCGGCGGGGCTAGCACAGATACGCAGTATTTT

V gene: TRBV19
J gene: TRBJ1-6
D gene: TRBD1
CDR3 protein: CASRTGQIFNSPLHF
CDR3 DNA: TGTGCCAGTAGAACGGGACAGATTTTCAATTCACCCCTCCACTTT

V gene: TRBV29-1
J gene: TRBJ2-7
D gene: TRBD1
CDR3 protein: CSGWDRGEQYF
CDR3 DNA: TGCAGCGGGTGGGACAGGGGCGAGCAGTACTTC

V gene: TRBV20-1
J gene: TRBJ2-1
D gene: NA
CDR3 protein: CSASPANEQFF
CDR3 DNA: TGCAGTGCTAGTCCCGCGAATGAGCAGTTCTTC

V gene: TRBV2
J gene: TRBJ1-2
D gene: TRBD1
CDR3 protein: CASNLEQGHYGYTF
CDR3 DNA: TGTGCCAGCAATTTGGAACAGGGGCATTATGGCTACACCTTC

V gene: TRBV10-3
J gene: TRBJ2-5
D gene: NA
CDR3 protein: CAISGNAGQETQYF
CDR3 DNA: TGTGCCATCAGTGGGAATGCGGGGCAAGAGACCCAGTACTTC

V gene: TRBV7-9
J gene: TRBJ1-5
D gene: NA
CDR3 protein: CASTLAANQPQHF
CDR3 DNA: TGTGCCAGCACCCTTGCGGCAAATCAGCCCCAGCATTTT

V gene: TRBV5-6
J gene: TRBJ1-4
D gene: NA
CDR3 protein: CASSLDRRNEKLFF
CDR3 DNA: TGTGCCAGCAGCTTGGACAGAAGAAATGAAAAACTGTTTTTT

V gene: TRBV7-9
J gene: TRBJ2-2
D gene: NA
CDR3 protein: CASSLGSTGELFF
CDR3 DNA: TGTGCCAGCAGCTTGGGGAGCACCGGGGAGCTGTTTTTT

V gene: TRBV6-5
J gene: TRBJ1-3
D gene: NA
CDR3 protein: CASRQTAGNTIYF
CDR3 DNA: TGTGCCAGCAGACAGACAGCAGGAAACACCATATATTTT

V gene: TRBV9
J gene: TRBJ2-1
D gene: NA
CDR3 protein: CASSVGPGVSYNEQFF
CDR3 DNA: TGTGCCAGCAGCGTAGGTCCAGGGGTCTCCTACAATGAGCAGTTCTTC

V gene: TRBV6-6
J gene: TRBJ1-1
D gene: NA
CDR3 protein: CASTSIRGPNTEAFF
CDR3 DNA: TGTGCCAGCACTTCCATCAGGGGACCGAACACTGAAGCTTTCTTT

V gene: TRBV6-5
J gene: TRBJ2-2
D gene: NA
CDR3 protein: CASSLFTGELFF
CDR3 DNA: TGTGCCAGCAGTCTATTCACCGGGGAGCTGTTTTTT

V gene: TRBV6-5
J gene: TRBJ2-7
D gene: TRBD1
CDR3 protein: CASSSRQGTSYEQYF
CDR3 DNA: TGTGCCAGCAGTTCAAGACAGGGAACTTCCTACGAGCAGTACTTC